The clone carrying this T cell receptor (beta chain) has a count of ten or more. Time point specified: newly diagnosed GD, antithyroid drugs for less than 3 months. From PBMCs, RNA was extracted and then used to make the TCR library. Germline loops: CDR1 SQVTM, CDR2 ANQGSEA. Trimming removed 5 bases from V and 7 bases from J, with 10 bases in between. The CDR3 has 11 residues. This record comes from a study of regulatory T cells in long-lasting Graves disease. CDR3 regions were amplified by Arm-PCR using iRepertoire HTBI primers to build TCR beta libraries. Original analysis: Identified across the samples were 55 to 75 TRBV segments and 14 TRBJ segments. TCRdb redid the calling of the multiplex PCR reads with MiXCR, one entry per CDR3 protein. The V and J calls and clone size are TCRdb's, not the authors'. The sample holds around 330,000 distinct CDR3 sequences; under 20% are singletons and the top ten take around 37%.

The sequencing used peripheral blood mononuclear cells (PBMCs), collected at new diagnosis, from a patient treated with antithyroid drugs. The receptor comes from a female donor with Graves disease. The V call is TRBV29-1, the J call TRBJ2-3; D is unresolved. The CDR3 DNA is TGCAGCGTTCCCCGCTTGAATACGCAGTATTTT. Its translation is CSVPRLNTQYF.